The present T cell receptor (beta chain) was sequenced within a study of early T cells in non-severe SARS-CoV-2 infection. Study as a whole: Sequenced bulk RNA came from whole blood that was unsorted, and chains were unpaired. Whole-study findings and limits: The study's VDJdb matching favored anti-spike CD8 responses and missed private and CD4 specificities.

The J segment lost 2 bases and the V segment lost 5 bases, leaving 5 bases of the junction unmatched. The CDR3 runs 14 residues. Germline-derived CDR1 and CDR2 are SEHNR and FQNEAQ (reference sequence). This clonotype has more than one count but fewer than ten. The target antigen is unknown. Individual cDNA molecules received unique molecular identifiers. TCRdb processed the 5' RACE reads anew with MiXCR; each CDR3 protein has one entry. The table has 65,000 to 95,000 distinct CDR3 sequences, 13% to 15% seen once. Material for sequencing was whole blood. The sequence came from an adult who was a healthcare worker with PCR-confirmed SARS-CoV-2 infection or an uninfected control (not recorded which). J is TRBJ2-7 and V is TRBV7-9; 8 bases fit TRBD2. CDR3 DNA: TGTGCCAGCAGCACACGGGGGGGCCCCTACGAGCAGTACTTC. Protein product: CASSTRGGPYEQYF.